The rows below give T cell receptor beta chains drawn from one sample of a study of long-term antiretroviral therapy in people with HIV. Generated by immunoSEQ multiplex PCR, the TCRdb table keeps only in-frame clones and is missing some. The table includes some 27,000 clones, approximately 86% detected once. The material was unsorted PBMCs, obtained 3 years after starting antiretroviral therapy. These receptors were obtained from a man in his forties or fifties with HIV. The conserved cysteine and the conserved F or W are not part of the CDR3 here.

j_call: TRBJ2-2; v_call: TRBV4-2; cdr3_aa: ASSQDGKGQIPGELF
j_call: TRBJ2-7; v_call: TRBV5-1; cdr3_aa: ASSFTGSYEQY
j_call: TRBJ1-1; v_call: TRBV25-1; cdr3_aa: ASSDPGTTIRKGEAF
j_call: TRBJ2-3; v_call: TRBV5-6; cdr3_aa: ASSLGGTGVLAHTDTQY
j_call: TRBJ1-6; v_call: TRBV6-1; cdr3_aa: ASSTGTGGNSPLH
j_call: TRBJ2-5; v_call: TRBV5-1; cdr3_aa: ASSLGLSETQY
j_call: TRBJ1-1; v_call: TRBV27; cdr3_aa: ASSTRQSMNTEAF
j_call: TRBJ2-1; v_call: TRBV10-3; cdr3_aa: AISESVAGGYNEQF
j_call: TRBJ2-1; v_call: TRBV5-1; cdr3_aa: ASSGTSGSVNEQF
j_call: TRBJ2-1; v_call: TRBV9; cdr3_aa: ASSEGHADEQF
j_call: TRBJ1-1; v_call: TRBV10-2; cdr3_aa: ASSIFRTEAF
j_call: TRBJ1-1; v_call: TRBV14; cdr3_aa: ASSQGGVEVF
j_call: TRBJ2-2; v_call: TRBV7-9; cdr3_aa: ASSFLGTGELF
j_call: TRBJ2-1; v_call: TRBV5-1; cdr3_aa: ASSYFSYNEQF
j_call: TRBJ2-7; v_call: TRBV6-5; cdr3_aa: ASRRQGLSYEQY
j_call: TRBJ2-7; v_call: TRBV19; cdr3_aa: ASSAGNFYEQY
j_call: TRBJ1-4; v_call: TRBV10-3; cdr3_aa: AISESHSTNEKLF
j_call: TRBJ2-3; v_call: TRBV11-3; cdr3_aa: ASSPIAGGTDTQY
j_call: TRBJ2-1; v_call: TRBV5-1; cdr3_aa: ASSLAVGRSYEQF
j_call: TRBJ2-5; v_call: TRBV6-1; cdr3_aa: ASSETGWETQY
j_call: TRBJ2-1; v_call: TRBV29-1; cdr3_aa: SVAGPTAKSSYNEQF
j_call: TRBJ1-2; v_call: TRBV12-5; cdr3_aa: ASGLVTAGNFYYGYT
j_call: TRBJ1-6; v_call: TRBV10-2; cdr3_aa: ASSRGTGSSYNSPLH
j_call: TRBJ1-2; v_call: TRBV2; cdr3_aa: ASSGQGANYGYT
j_call: TRBJ1-4; v_call: TRBV14; cdr3_aa: ASSHPTGPLSTNEKLF
j_call: TRBJ2-2; v_call: TRBV7-2; cdr3_aa: ASSLERAGPAGELF
j_call: TRBJ2-1; v_call: TRBV29-1; cdr3_aa: SVPPRPRTWLWREQF
j_call: TRBJ2-3; v_call: TRBV5-6; cdr3_aa: ASSFLSSRDRYTDTQY
j_call: TRBJ1-1; v_call: TRBV5-6; cdr3_aa: ASSLAMEPRGGDTEAF
j_call: TRBJ2-3; v_call: TRBV10-2; cdr3_aa: ASSESRGGVSLGTDTQY
j_call: TRBJ2-2; v_call: TRBV11-2; cdr3_aa: ASSLDPGAANTGELF
j_call: TRBJ1-5; v_call: TRBV5-1; cdr3_aa: ASSLDGNLNQPQH
j_call: TRBJ1-5; v_call: TRBV7-3; cdr3_aa: ASTDSRASSNQPQH
j_call: TRBJ1-4; v_call: TRBV19; cdr3_aa: ASSITGTITNEKLF
j_call: TRBJ2-1; v_call: TRBV28; cdr3_aa: ASSLQAGGREQF
j_call: TRBJ1-1; v_call: TRBV6-1; cdr3_aa: ASTRTGAGEAF
j_call: TRBJ1-3; v_call: TRBV5-1; cdr3_aa: ASSLDRGPGNTIY
j_call: TRBJ2-1; v_call: TRBV6-6; cdr3_aa: ASRSTSGRLNEQF
j_call: TRBJ2-1; v_call: TRBV7-3; cdr3_aa: ASSLTGPAGGLRDEQF
j_call: TRBJ2-7; v_call: TRBV7-9; cdr3_aa: ASSWDSNSYEQY